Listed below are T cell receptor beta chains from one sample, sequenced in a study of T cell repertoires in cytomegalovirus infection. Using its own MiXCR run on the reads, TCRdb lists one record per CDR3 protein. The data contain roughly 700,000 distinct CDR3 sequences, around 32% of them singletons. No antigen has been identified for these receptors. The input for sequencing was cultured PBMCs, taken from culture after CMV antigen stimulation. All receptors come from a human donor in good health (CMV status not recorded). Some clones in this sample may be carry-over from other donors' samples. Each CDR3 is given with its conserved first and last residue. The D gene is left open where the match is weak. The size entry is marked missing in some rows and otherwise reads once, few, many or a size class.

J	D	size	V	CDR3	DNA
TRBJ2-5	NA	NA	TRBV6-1	CASRNPGEGRETQYF	TGTGCCAGCAGGAACCCAGGGGAAGGACGAGAGACCCAGTACTTC
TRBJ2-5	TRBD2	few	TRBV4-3	CASSQSTVGAGGETQYF	TGCGCCAGCAGCCAATCGACCGTCGGGGCGGGAGGAGAGACCCAGTACTTC
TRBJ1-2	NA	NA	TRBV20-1	CSARVEIATYGYTF	TGCAGTGCTAGGGTCGAGATAGCTACCTATGGCTACACCTTC
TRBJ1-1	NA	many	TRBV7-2	CASRPSGAQGLSTEAFF	TGTGCCAGCAGGCCTAGCGGGGCTCAGGGGTTGAGCACTGAAGCTTTCTTT
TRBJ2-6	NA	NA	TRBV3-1	CASSPQPAYSGANVLTF	TGTGCCAGCAGCCCCCAGCCAGCGTACTCTGGGGCCAACGTCCTGACTTTC
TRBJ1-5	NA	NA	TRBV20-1	CSASTGSYNQPQHF	TGCAGTGCCTCAACAGGGTCCTACAATCAGCCCCAGCATTTT
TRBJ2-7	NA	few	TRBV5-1	CASSLERISYEQYF	TGCGCCAGCAGCTTGGAACGGATCTCCTACGAGCAGTACTTC
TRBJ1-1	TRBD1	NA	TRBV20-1	CSARSTQGQSTEAFF	TGCAGTGCTAGATCCACCCAGGGACAGAGCACTGAAGCTTTCTTT
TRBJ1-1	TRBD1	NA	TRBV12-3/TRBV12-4	CASTIGTANTEAFF	TGTGCCAGCACCATCGGGACAGCGAACACTGAAGCTTTCTTT
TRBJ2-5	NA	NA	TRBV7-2	CASSLGHSETQYF	TGTGCCAGCAGCTTAGGGCATTCGGAGACCCAGTACTTC
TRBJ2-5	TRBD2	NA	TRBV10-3	CAISEIGTSGADQETQYF	TGTGCCATCAGTGAGATCGGGACTAGCGGGGCGGACCAAGAGACCCAGTACTTC
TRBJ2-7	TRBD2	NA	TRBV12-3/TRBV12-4	CASSLALAGVGEQYF	TGTGCCAGCAGTTTAGCGCTAGCGGGAGTGGGCGAGCAGTACTTC
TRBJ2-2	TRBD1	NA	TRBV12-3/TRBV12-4	CASLRNRGTGELFF	TGTGCCAGCCTCCGCAACAGGGGGACCGGGGAGCTGTTTTTT
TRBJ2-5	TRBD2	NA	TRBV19	CASSPSGRAAPQETQYF	TGTGCCAGTAGTCCTAGCGGGAGGGCTGCTCCCCAAGAGACCCAGTACTTC
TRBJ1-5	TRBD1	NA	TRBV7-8	CASSSSGGRPQHF	TGTGCCAGCAGCTCTTCAGGGGGGAGGCCCCAGCATTTT
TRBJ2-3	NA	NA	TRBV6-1	CASSVIMGDTQYF	TGTGCCAGCAGTGTCATAATGGGAGATACGCAGTATTTT
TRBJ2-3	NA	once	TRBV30	CAWSARRLTDTQYF	TGTGCCTGGAGTGCTCGGCGGCTCACAGATACGCAGTATTTT
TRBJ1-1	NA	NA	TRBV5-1	CASSGLTKNTEAFF	TGCGCCAGCAGCGGGTTAACTAAGAACACTGAAGCTTTCTTT
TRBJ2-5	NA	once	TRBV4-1	CASSQPRDKKETQYF	TGCGCCAGCAGCCAACCTCGGGACAAGAAAGAGACCCAGTACTTC
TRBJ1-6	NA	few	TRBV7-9	CASSFRENSPLHF	TGTGCCAGCAGCTTCAGGGAAAATTCACCCCTCCACTTT
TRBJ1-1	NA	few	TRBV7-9	CASSPAANTEAFF	TGTGCCAGCAGCCCCGCAGCGAACACTGAAGCTTTCTTT
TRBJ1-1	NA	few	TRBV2	CASDEGYTEAFF	TGTGCCAGTGACGAGGGGTACACTGAAGCTTTCTTT
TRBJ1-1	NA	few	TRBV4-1	CASRGGVYTEAFF	TGCGCCAGCAGAGGGGGAGTTTACACTGAAGCTTTCTTT
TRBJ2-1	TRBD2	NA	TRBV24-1	CATSDGGGRPNEQFF	TGTGCCACCAGTGATGGGGGCGGGAGGCCCAATGAGCAGTTCTTC
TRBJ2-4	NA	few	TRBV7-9	CASLPFIQQNIQYF	TGTGCCAGCTTACCTTTCATCCAGCAAAACATTCAGTACTTC
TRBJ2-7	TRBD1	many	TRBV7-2	CASSSTGGSLEQYF	TGTGCCAGCAGCTCAACAGGGGGATCCCTCGAGCAGTACTTC